The text below deals with one T cell receptor (beta chain). The antigen remains undetermined. V lost 3 bases, J lost 8 bases, and 11 bases lay in between. This CDR3 is built from 14 residues. Germline values: CDR1 SNHLY, CDR2 FYNNEI. The authors ran a second PCR of roughly 6 to 12 cycles using a sample-barcoded 5' primer and a J-beta primer mix. TCRdb redid the calling of the 5' RACE reads with MiXCR, one entry per CDR3 protein. The profile shows approximately 770,000 distinct CDR3 sequences, about 62% of them singletons. This sample was included in a study of blood T cells in healthy people across ages. Study findings and constraints: Samples with more naive T cells showed higher observed beta diversity. PBMCs left unsorted prevented a conclusive naive versus antigen-experienced comparison. In the absence of known donor CMV status, changes in expanded clonotypes were possibly confounded.

This TCR was recovered from a man aged 25 to 40 in good health. The rearrangement uses TRBV2 and TRBJ1-6; D is perhaps TRBD1 (5 bases). Sample: blood. The CDR3 is CASSDRDGYSPLHF. The CDR3 DNA is TGTGCCAGCAGTGATAGGGACGGCTATTCACCCCTCCACTTT.